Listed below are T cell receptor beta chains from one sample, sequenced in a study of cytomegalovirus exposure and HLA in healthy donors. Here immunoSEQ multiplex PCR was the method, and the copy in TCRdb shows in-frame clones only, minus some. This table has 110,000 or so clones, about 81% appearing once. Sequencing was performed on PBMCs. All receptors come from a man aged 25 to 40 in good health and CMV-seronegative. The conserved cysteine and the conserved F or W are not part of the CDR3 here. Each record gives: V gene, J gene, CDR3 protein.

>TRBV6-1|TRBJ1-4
ASSEASVRLTNEKLL
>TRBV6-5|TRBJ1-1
ASSYSSQGHTEAF
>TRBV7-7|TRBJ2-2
ASSFMTGVDTGELF
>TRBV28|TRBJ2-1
ATYSQYNEQF
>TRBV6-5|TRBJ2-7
ASSQMGGEQY
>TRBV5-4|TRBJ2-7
ASSSFTSGVYEQY
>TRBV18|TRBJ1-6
ASSPSSSYNSPLH
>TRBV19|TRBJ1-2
ASSMAGANYGYT
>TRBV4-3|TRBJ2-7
ASSQESERGAAWEQY
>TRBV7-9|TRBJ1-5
ASSLATGPYQPQH
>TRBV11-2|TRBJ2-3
ASSLGALAGGRTDTQY
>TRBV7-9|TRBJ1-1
ASGRGLNTEAF
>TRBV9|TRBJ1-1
ASSARSQVLNTEAF
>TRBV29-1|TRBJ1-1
SGKGQGATTEAF
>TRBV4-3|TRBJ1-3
ASSQGGDSGNTIY
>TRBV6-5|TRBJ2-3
ASSYSLATDTQY
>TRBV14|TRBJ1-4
ASSQDPGYNEKLF
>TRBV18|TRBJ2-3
ASSPSFSGASTDTQY
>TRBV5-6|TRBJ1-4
ASSRRTGWTNEKLF
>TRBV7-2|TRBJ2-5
ASSQGRGMETQY
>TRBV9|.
ASSEHGSSYEQY
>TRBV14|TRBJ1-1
ASSVPGQTNTEAF
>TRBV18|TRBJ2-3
ASSPMSGWEDTQY
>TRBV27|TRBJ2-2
ASSLVVRVNTGELF
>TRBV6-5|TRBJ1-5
ASSQRDRQPQH
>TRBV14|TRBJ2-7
ASSPDGGYEQY
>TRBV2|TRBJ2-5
ASSEYLQETQY
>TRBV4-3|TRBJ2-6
ASSQDNFRVNSGANVLT
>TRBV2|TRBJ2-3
ASTSGTSSSDTQY
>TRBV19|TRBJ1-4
ASTRLRTRTNEKLF
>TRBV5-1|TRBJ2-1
ASSVTGRLAGKVGQF
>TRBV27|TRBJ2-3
ASIGGSTDTQY
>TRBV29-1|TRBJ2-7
SVAGTETYEQY
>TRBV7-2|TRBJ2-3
ASKPGSTDTQY
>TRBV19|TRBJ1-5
ASSINGISNQPQH
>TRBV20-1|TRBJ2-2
SAQRAGELF
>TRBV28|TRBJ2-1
ASSQGGRGRGNEQF
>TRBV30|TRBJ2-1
AWSERLNNEQF
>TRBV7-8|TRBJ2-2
ASSFALGLAGDTGELF
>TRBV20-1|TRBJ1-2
SAFRLYGYT
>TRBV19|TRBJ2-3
ASSGQGDTDTQY
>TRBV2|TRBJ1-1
ASSRDRNTEAF
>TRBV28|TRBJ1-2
ASRRGGREYGYT
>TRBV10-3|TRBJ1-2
AISDTGNYGYT
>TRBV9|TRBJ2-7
ASSIAGGLRDEQY
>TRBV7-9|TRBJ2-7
ASSVDRGSSYEQY
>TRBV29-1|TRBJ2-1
SVLAGAFYEQF
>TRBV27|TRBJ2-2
ASSLVGVPGQGAGELF
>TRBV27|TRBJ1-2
ASRLGQGDYGYT
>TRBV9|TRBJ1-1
ASSVGHKNTEAF
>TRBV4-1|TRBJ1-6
ASSQEGGAHNSPLH
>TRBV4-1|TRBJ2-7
ASRDFEGPYEQY
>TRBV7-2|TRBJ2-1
ASSLVRASYNEQF
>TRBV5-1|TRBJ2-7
ASASGGRRYEQY
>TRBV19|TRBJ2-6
ASSTNSGANVLT